The rows below give T cell receptor beta chains drawn from one sample of a study of molecular identifiers for immune sequencing clone quantification. TCRdb re-called the PCR reads with MiXCR, one entry per CDR3 protein. The sample yields over 70,000 distinct CDR3 sequences, 20% to 25% seen once. Source material: naive CD8+ T cells from blood, with Jurkat cell RNA spiked in. These receptors came from a human donor in good health. Some libraries in this study had Jurkat cell RNA spiked in. Each CDR3 is given with its conserved first and last residue. A D gene is named only where the DNA matches it firmly. Where a row states a size, it is once, few, many or the class of an expanded clone; other rows omit it.

CDR3 protein | CDR3 DNA | J gene | CDR3 length | D gene | clone size | V gene
CASSQDVGSYEQYF | TGCGCCAGCAGCCAAGATGTGGGAAGCTACGAGCAGTACTTC | TRBJ2-7 | 14 | NA | many | TRBV4-3
CASSLAQGYTEAFF | TGTGCCAGCAGTTTGGCCCAGGGGTACACTGAAGCTTTCTTT | TRBJ1-1 | 14 | NA | many | TRBV12-3/TRBV12-4
CASSFLDPDSGNTIYF | TGTGCCAGCAGCTTCCTCGATCCTGACTCTGGAAACACCATATATTTT | TRBJ1-3 | 16 | NA | NA | TRBV7-9
CSASRPNYGYTF | TGCAGTGCTAGTAGGCCTAACTATGGCTACACCTTC | TRBJ1-2 | 12 | NA | NA | TRBV20-1
CSALPGTGGYEQYF | TGCAGTGCACTACCCGGGACAGGGGGGTACGAGCAGTACTTC | TRBJ2-7 | 14 | TRBD1 | many | TRBV20-1
CAIGEAAFRSTDTQYF | TGTGCCATCGGTGAGGCGGCCTTTCGAAGCACAGATACGCAGTATTTT | TRBJ2-3 | 16 | NA | once | TRBV10-3
CASSQDIVTPNGYTF | TGCGCCAGCAGCCAAGATATCGTAACACCCAATGGCTACACCTTC | TRBJ1-2 | 15 | NA | many | TRBV4-1
CASSLSRSLPYEQNF | TGTGCCAGCAGCCTCAGTCGGTCCCTCCCCTACGAGCAGAACTTC | TRBJ2-7 | 15 | NA | NA | TRBV3-1
CASSSTTGGPHGYTF | TGCGCCAGCAGCTCAACGACAGGGGGCCCTCATGGCTACACCTTC | TRBJ1-2 | 15 | TRBD1 | many | TRBV5-1
CASSFGVSPSTALYGYTF | TGTGCCAGCAGTTTTGGTGTATCCCCTTCGACAGCGCTTTATGGCTACACCTTC | TRBJ1-2 | 18 | NA | few | TRBV28
CASSQDGRSSGNTIYF | TGCGCCAGCAGCCAAGACGGGCGTTCCTCTGGAAACACCATATATTTT | TRBJ1-3 | 16 | NA | many | TRBV4-3
CASSQIGLEPYNEQYF | TGTGCCAGCAGCCAAATCGGACTAGAACCTTACAATGAGCAGTACTTC | TRBJ2-7 | 16 | TRBD2 | NA | TRBV7-2
CASSSEDRVRGYTF | TGTGCCAGCAGCTCCGAGGACAGGGTCCGAGGCTACACCTTC | TRBJ1-2 | 14 | TRBD1 | few | TRBV11-2
CASNQGVLDEQFF | TGTGCCAGTAACCAGGGAGTTCTTGATGAGCAGTTCTTC | TRBJ2-1 | 13 | NA | few | TRBV19
CASGIGGPDTQYF | TGTGCTAGTGGTATAGGGGGACCAGATACGCAGTATTTT | TRBJ2-3 | 13 | NA | many | TRBV12-5
CSARGQTSSYEQYF | TGCAGTGCTAGAGGGCAGACAAGCTCCTACGAGCAGTACTTC | TRBJ2-7 | 14 | NA | many | TRBV20-1
CASSYVGAEAFF | TGTGCCAGCAGTTACGTCGGCGCCGAAGCTTTCTTT | TRBJ1-1 | 12 | NA | many | TRBV6-5
CASSTRDEQYF | TGTGCCAGCAGCACCCGGGACGAGCAGTACTTC | TRBJ2-7 | 11 | NA | NA | TRBV9
CASSLAGAGIHEQYF | TGTGCCAGCAGCTTAGCGGGGGCAGGGATCCACGAGCAGTACTTC | TRBJ2-7 | 15 | NA | many | TRBV7-2
CASSTGVYQPQHF | TGTGCCAGTTCGACAGGGGTATATCAGCCCCAGCATTTT | TRBJ1-5 | 13 | TRBD1 | NA | TRBV19
CSVDDGSSYEQYF | TGCAGCGTTGACGATGGGAGCTCCTACGAGCAGTACTTC | TRBJ2-7 | 13 | NA | many | TRBV29-1
CATSREGLAGGPAKNIQYF | TGTGCCACCAGCAGAGAGGGACTAGCGGGGGGGCCGGCCAAAAACATTCAGTACTTC | TRBJ2-4 | 19 | TRBD2 | few | TRBV15
CASSSTANEQFF | TGTGCCAGCAGCTCGACAGCGAATGAGCAGTTCTTC | TRBJ2-1 | 12 | NA | many | TRBV7-8
CASSDSPNTGELFF | TGTGCCAGCAGTGACAGTCCGAACACCGGGGAGCTGTTTTTT | TRBJ2-2 | 14 | NA | NA | TRBV6-5
CASSPGPAYEQYF | TGCGCCAGCAGCCCGGGTCCAGCCTACGAGCAGTACTTC | TRBJ2-7 | 13 | NA | many | TRBV4-1
CAWSPASGKFTDTQYF | TGTGCCTGGAGTCCAGCTAGCGGAAAATTCACAGATACGCAGTATTTT | TRBJ2-3 | 16 | TRBD2 | NA | TRBV30
CASSQEQDQTYEQYF | TGTGCCAGCAGCCAAGAGCAGGACCAGACCTACGAGCAGTACTTC | TRBJ2-7 | 15 | NA | many | TRBV4-2
CASRPDVAGPPNEQFF | TGTGCCAGCAGGCCAGATGTAGCGGGACCGCCCAATGAGCAGTTCTTC | TRBJ2-1 | 16 | TRBD2 | few | TRBV12-3/TRBV12-4
CASSQTRGPYNEQFF | TGTGCCAGCAGCCAAACCAGGGGGCCGTACAATGAGCAGTTCTTC | TRBJ2-1 | 15 | TRBD1 | many | TRBV14
CASPATETMNTEAFF | TGTGCCAGCCCGGCGACAGAAACCATGAACACTGAAGCTTTCTTT | TRBJ1-1 | 15 | NA | few | TRBV7-9
CASSAGTGVSYEQYF | TGTGCCAGTAGTGCCGGGACAGGGGTTTCCTACGAGCAGTACTTC | TRBJ2-7 | 15 | TRBD1 | many | TRBV19
CASSIGRTATGELFF | TGTGCCAGTAGTATTGGTAGGACAGCTACCGGGGAGCTGTTTTTT | TRBJ2-2 | 15 | NA | many | TRBV19
CASSLTRTPTYEQYF | TGTGCCAGCAGTTTAACCCGGACACCGACCTACGAGCAGTACTTC | TRBJ2-7 | 15 | NA | many | TRBV27
CASSLAGAGTYEQYF | TGTGCCAGCAGCTTAGCGGGGGCGGGCACCTACGAGCAGTACTTC | TRBJ2-7 | 15 | NA | few | TRBV7-9
CASSMRDVSDTQYF | TGTGCCAGTAGTATGAGGGATGTTTCAGATACGCAGTATTTT | TRBJ2-3 | 14 | NA | NA | TRBV19
CASSSTGTANTEAFF | TGTGCCAGCAGCTCAACCGGGACAGCGAACACTGAAGCTTTCTTT | TRBJ1-1 | 15 | TRBD1 | many | TRBV7-9
CSARDMTYEQYF | TGCAGTGCTAGGGACATGACCTACGAGCAGTACTTC | TRBJ2-7 | 12 | NA | once | TRBV20-1
CSASSSGRDQETQYF | TGCAGTGCTAGTTCGAGCGGGAGGGACCAAGAGACCCAGTACTTC | TRBJ2-5 | 15 | TRBD2 | NA | TRBV20-1
CASSQLLADKNIQYF | TGTGCCAGCAGCCAGCTACTAGCGGATAAAAACATTCAGTACTTC | TRBJ2-4 | 15 | TRBD2 | many | TRBV4-2
CASRILSDREDGYTF | TGTGCCAGCAGAATTCTCTCGGACAGGGAAGATGGCTACACCTTC | TRBJ1-2 | 15 | TRBD1 | many | TRBV28
CASSIERGTYNEQFF | TGTGCCAGTAGTATAGAGCGGGGTACCTACAATGAGCAGTTCTTC | TRBJ2-1 | 15 | NA | few | TRBV19
CSADRGNEQYF | TGCAGCGCCGACAGGGGCAACGAGCAGTACTTC | TRBJ2-7 | 11 | TRBD1 | few | TRBV29-1